The TCR beta chain under discussion was sequenced for a study of blood T cells in healthy people across ages (dated by TCRdb to about 2015). A note on the overall study: In model experiments, template switching captured roughly one uniquely barcoded TCR beta cDNA molecule for every two T cells. Age-related changes in TCR beta repertoire diversity were measured in the study by deep sequencing normalized with unique cDNA molecular identifiers. Donors were grouped into four age groups: young (average approximately 16 years), middle-aged (around 39), aged (62) and long-lived (82). To avoid experimental bias, donors of different ages were spread randomly across the sequencing lanes. Two additional independent replicas of 1 million unique cDNA reads from the same blood draw were analyzed for two donors (one aged 18 to 29 and one aged 80 or older). Study-wide conclusions, independent of this receptor: Because profiling used bulk unsorted PBMCs, naive and antigen-experienced compartments could not be compared conclusively. A strong correlation was found between observed TCR beta diversity and the percentage of naive T cells measured by flow cytometry. Total diversity estimates from one million sequenced T cells were considered lower bounds and underestimates. Observed TCR beta diversity per million T cells fell roughly linearly with age, and a significant reduction was already apparent by age about 43. Donor CMV infection status was unknown, potentially confounding age-related changes in expanded clonotypes. Compared with the aged group, more naive CD4+ T cells, fewer expanded clones and increased TCR diversity were shown by the long-lived group, suggesting age selection.

The CDR3 has 15 amino acids, counting the end cysteine and phenylalanine. Only the CDR3 portion is preserved as DNA: 45 bases, with reading frame beginning at the first base. The trim is 1 base for V and 5 bases for J, with a gap of 15 bases between the germline ends. The germline V gene gives CDR1 as SGHRS and CDR2 as YFSETQ. A word on this clonotype: No antigen is known for it. Nothing much larger sits one base from this clone, and base qualities are not available.

Libraries were made using 5' RACE. Sequencing was carried out with an Illumina HiSeq 2500. A second roughly 7 to 11 cycle PCR used a sample-barcoded 5' primer and a J-beta primer mix. A template-switch 5' adaptor carrying 12 random nucleotides introduced a unique molecular identifier onto each TCR beta cDNA molecule. Each sample yielded at least 2.5 million CDR3-containing paired-end reads. All of the RNA was converted into first-strand cDNA using the Mint cDNA synthesis kit, with a TRBC-specific oligonucleotide serving as the primer. After uracil-DNA glycosylase treatment, a first 18-cycle PCR used universal primers M1SS and BC2_uni_R on all cDNA. Per the authors' processing: For normalization, 1 million high-quality reads, each with a distinct molecular identifier, were randomly selected from each sample. Instead of being binned into consensus sequences, reads that shared molecular identifiers were thrown out. CDR3 identification, clonotype clustering and error correction used MiTCR with a Q25 quality threshold and the strictest error-elimination algorithm. A nonparametric unseen species model using Euler transformation provided a lower-bound estimate of total TCR beta diversity. TCRdb took the public reads, trimmed them with fastp at Q25, ran MiXCR for clone calling and kept in-frame beta chains. Every entry covers one CDR3 protein and lists the most common genes and DNA from its rows. The V and J calls come from TCRdb's annotation, not from the publication. This sample comprises approximately 1.5 million distinct CDR3 sequences, roughly 32% of them detected only once. The ten largest clones take up approximately 10% of the sample.

Donors were 40 or so systemically healthy Caucasian individuals from Russia aged roughly 6 to 95 years. About 9.1 milliliters of peripheral blood were collected from each donor into EDTA-treated Vacutainer tubes. Ficoll-Paque density-gradient centrifugation was used to isolate PBMCs, with at least 6.5 million per sample. Trizol reagent was used to extract total RNA from the PBMCs, yielding at least 6 micrograms per sample. The percentages of naive CD45RAhigh/CD27high T cells were determined by flow cytometry on a PBMC aliquot from every donor. The sequence links TRBV5-1 to TRBJ2-5; the D segment may tentatively be TRBD1 or TRBD2, each giving 6 matched bases. What was sequenced was blood. This sequence originates from a woman under 40 in good health. The CDR3 loop reads CASSLLRGDRETQYF. The nucleotide sequence is TGCGCCAGCAGCTTGTTGAGGGGGGACCGGGAGACCCAGTACTTC. The full variable domain, with segments outside the CDR3 supplied by the reference TRBV5-1 and TRBJ2-5 proteins, appears as KAGVTQTPRYLIKTRGQQVTLSCSPISGHRSVSWYQQTPGQGLQFLFEYFSETQRNKGNFPGRFSGRQFSNSRSEMNVSTLELGDSALYLCASSLLRGDRETQYFGPGTRLLVL.